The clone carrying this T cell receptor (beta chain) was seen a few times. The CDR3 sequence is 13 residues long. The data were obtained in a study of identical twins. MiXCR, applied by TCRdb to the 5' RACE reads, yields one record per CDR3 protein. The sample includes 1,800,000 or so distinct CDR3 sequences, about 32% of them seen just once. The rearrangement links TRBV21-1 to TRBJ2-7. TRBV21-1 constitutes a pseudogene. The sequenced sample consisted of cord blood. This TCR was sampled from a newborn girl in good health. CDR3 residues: CASSKSGPYEQYF. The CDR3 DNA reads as TGTGCCAGCAGCAAATCAGGCCCCTACGAGCAGTACTTC.